The 21 T cell receptor beta chains presented below share a single source sample, sequenced in a study of CD8 T cells in ankylosing spondylitis. TCRdb processed the 5' RACE reads anew with MiXCR; each CDR3 protein has one entry. The repertoire holds some 150,000 distinct CDR3 sequences, roughly an eighth seen once, with 3.5% to 5% in the top ten. Sequenced material: blood, either unsorted or a sorted T cell fraction (not recorded which). The receptor set was obtained from a female donor with ankylosing spondylitis or in good health (not recorded which).

To note about this clonotype: A single base separates this from a much larger clone, so it may be a read error. This rearrangement joins TRBV20-1 to TRBJ2-7; 7 bases are a match to TRBD1. The ends lost 0 bases at V and 2 bases at J; junction bases unmatched: 4. Germline V CDR1 and CDR2: DFQATT, SNEGSKA (reference sequence). The CDR3 sequence is 14 residues long. DNA for the CDR3: TGCAGTGCTAGAGATCCGACAGGGCCCTACGAGCAGTACTTC. Translating gives CSARDPTGPYEQYF.

Of note for this clonotype: A much larger clone sits a single nucleotide away, making a read error possible. The V call is TRBV5-4, the J call TRBJ1-1; 7 positions match TRBD1. The CDR3 covers 15 residues. The germline V gene has CDR1 SGHNT and CDR2 YYREEE (reference sequence). The CDR3 protein is CASSSRDRLNTGAFF. CDR3 nucleotide sequence: TGTGCCAGCAGCTCTCGGGACAGATTGAACACTGGAGCTTTCTTT.

A note on this clonotype: A read error is possible here, since a much larger clone lies one base away. CDR3 sequence reads: CASGKGIENYGYTF. The CDR3 DNA follows: TGTGCCAGCGGCAAAGGGATAGAAAACTATGGCTACACCTTC. The chain couples TRBV9 to TRBJ1-2; D uncertain. The V end lost 7 bases, the J end lost 2 bases, and 15 bases lay between the germline ends. In germline, CDR1 is SGDLS, CDR2 YYNGEE. The length of the CDR3 is 14 residues.

This clonotype was observed at least ten times. The V gene is TRBV2, the J gene TRBJ2-3, with a tentative D call TRBD2 (5 bases). CDR1 and CDR2 from the germline V gene are SNHLY and FYNNEI. The V end was cut by 4 bases, the J end by 0 bases, with 11 bases between. The CDR3 totals 15 residues. CDR3 region: CASSAERASTDTQYF. Written as DNA, the CDR3 is TGTGCCAGCAGTGCGGAGAGGGCTAGCACAGATACGCAGTATTTT.

This clonotype occurred many times. This chain joins TRBV7-8 and TRBJ1-3; D is ambiguous. In germline, CDR1 is SGHVS, CDR2 FQNEAQ. V was trimmed by 5 bases and J by 2 bases, leaving 13 bases between them. The CDR3 runs 15 residues. The CDR3 here is CASSPGLGPGNTIYF. Here the CDR3 DNA reads TGTGCCAGCAGCCCCGGGCTAGGGCCTGGAAACACCATATATTTT. The full variable domain, rest sourced from reference TRBV7-8 and TRBJ1-3, is GAGVSQSPRYKVAKRGQDVALRCDPISGHVSLFWYQQALGQGPEFLTYFQNEAQLDKSGLPSDRFFAERPEGSVSTLKIQRTQQEDSAVYLCASSPGLGPGNTIYFGEGSWLTVV.

At least ten counts were recorded for this clonotype. The chain couples TRBV7-2 to TRBJ1-1; D is perhaps TRBD1 (6 bases). Germline assignment: CDR1 SGHTA and CDR2 FQGNSA. Trimming removed 4 bases at V and 3 bases at J, with 18 bases between. This CDR3 comprises 16 residues. CDR3 amino acids: CASSYSLQGPYTEAFF. For the CDR3, the DNA is TGTGCCAGCAGCTATTCCCTACAGGGCCCCTACACTGAAGCTTTCTTT. Filled out from reference TRBV7-2 and TRBJ1-1, the complete variable domain reads GAGVSQSPSNKVTEKGKDVELRCDPISGHTALYWYRQSLGQGLEFLIYFQGNSAPDKSGLPSDRFSAERTGGSVSTLTIQRTQQEDSAVYLCASSYSLQGPYTEAFFGQGTRLTVV.

This clonotype has a count of ten or more. The chain is built from TRBV7-8 and TRBJ1-1; 8 bases map to TRBD1. The CDR3 loop spans 14 amino acids. The V segment lost 2 bases and the J segment 8 bases; nucleotides outside the gene matches: 7. Looked up from germline, CDR1 is SGHVS and CDR2 is FQNEAQ. DNA of the CDR3: TGTGCCAGCAGCTTAAGGCAGGGGGCTTCGGAAGCTTTCTTT. It specifies CASSLRQGASEAFF.

CDR3 sequence reads: CATSWTGDPNEQFF. The CDR3 nucleotides read TGTGCCACCTCATGGACAGGGGACCCCAATGAGCAGTTCTTC. The chain employs TRBV24-1 and TRBJ2-1; TRBD1 agrees at 9 bases. The CDR3 runs 14 residues. Losses at the gene ends were 9 bases for V and 6 bases for J; bases not matched to a gene: 8. Per germline, CDR1 KGHDR and CDR2 SFDVKD.

This clonotype was recorded at least ten times. The CDR3 DNA follows: TGTGCCAGCAGTCCTAGGACTAGCGGTTACGAGCAGTACTTC. It is translated as CASSPRTSGYEQYF. The gene calls are TRBV28 and TRBJ2-7, with 10 bases identical to TRBD2. CDR3 length equals 14 residues. Trimming removed 5 bases from V and 4 bases from J; junction bases left unmatched: 5. Germline CDR1 MDHEN, CDR2 SYDVKM. The full variable domain, with the rest looked up from reference TRBV28 and TRBJ2-7, is DVKVTQSSRYLVKRTGEKVFLECVQDMDHENMFWYRQDPGLGLRLIYFSYDVKMKEKGDIPEGYSVSREKKERFSLILESASTNQTSMYLCASSPRTSGYEQYFGPGTRLTVT.

The sample holds many counts of this clonotype. V and J are TRBV5-1 and TRBJ1-1, with D tentatively TRBD1 (6 bases). Germline values: CDR1 SGHRS, CDR2 YFSETQ. CDR3 size: 15 residues. Trimming took off 0 bases at V and 4 bases at J, with 13 bases between the two ends. The CDR3 DNA reads as TGCGCCAGCAGCTTGGCCCGGGGGCGCAGCACTGAAGCTTTCTTT. Protein sequence: CASSLARGRSTEAFF.

This clonotype was detected ten times or more. The rearrangement joins TRBV12-3 or TRBV12-4 to TRBJ2-1, with D tentatively TRBD2 (7 bases). This CDR3 spans 15 amino acids. Between the trimmed V and J ends, which lost 0 bases and 7 bases, there was a span of 13 bases. The CDR3 nucleotides read TGTGCCAGCAGTTTAGCGGGGGGGCCTGGAAATGAGCAGTTCTTC. It encodes CASSLAGGPGNEQFF.

The chain joins TRBV18 to TRBJ2-7; D gene unclear. Germline V gives CDR1 KGHSH, CDR2 LQKENI. Trimming removed 0 bases at V and 5 bases at J, with 11 bases between. This CDR3 has 14 residues. The CDR3 nucleotides read TGTGCCAGCTCACCACCGTCTGGCATCAACGAGCAGTACTTC. This gives the protein CASSPPSGINEQYF.

This clonotype was counted ten times or more. The rearrangement uses TRBV10-3 and TRBJ2-7, with TRBD2 matching 13 bases. With 7 bases clipped from V and 0 bases from J, the junction kept 6 bases outside the gene matches. The germline gives CDR1 ENHRY, CDR2 SYGVKD. The CDR3 length is 16 residues. For the CDR3, the DNA is TGTGCCATCACCGGGACTAGCGGGGCCTCCTCCTACGAGCAGTACTTC. Protein sequence: CAITGTSGASSYEQYF.

The table lists this clonotype with a few counts. This chain uses TRBV20-1 with TRBJ1-2, with D unclear. V lost 4 bases, J lost 2 bases, and 5 bases lay in between. Germline CDR1 is DFQATT and CDR2 is SNEGSKA (reference sequence). The CDR3 has 11 amino acids. CDR3 bases: TGCAGTGCTAATAAGAACTATGGCTACACCTTC. As protein: CSANKNYGYTF.

This clonotype was seen ten or more times. This chain links TRBV6-1 with TRBJ1-4; D unclear. Germline V lookup: CDR1 MNHNS, CDR2 SASEGT. The CDR3 loop spans 13 amino acids. The V end was cut by 4 bases, the J end by 8 bases, with 11 bases between. The DNA for the CDR3 is TGTGCCAGCAGTGTTCGGGGTTCCGAAAAACTGTTTTTT. Translated: CASSVRGSEKLFF.

V and J are TRBV7-9 and TRBJ2-2; D gene unclear. Trimming cost V 5 bases and J 4 bases, with 8 bases left between them. The germline gives CDR1 SEHNR, CDR2 FQNEAQ (reference sequence). The CDR3 covers 13 residues. CDR3 in amino acids: CASSPDSTGELFF. The CDR3 DNA reads as TGTGCCAGCAGCCCGGATAGCACCGGGGAGCTGTTTTTT. Based on the CDR3 plus reference TRBV7-9 and TRBJ2-2, the full variable domain is DTGVSQNPRHKITKRGQNVTFRCDPISEHNRLYWYRQTLGQGPEFLTYFQNEAQLEKSRLLSDRFSAERPKGSFSTLEIQRTEQGDSAMYLCASSPDSTGELFFGEGSRLTVL.

DNA for the CDR3: TGTGCCAGCTCACCTCGGACTAGCGGGAGGGCTTACAATGAGCAGTTCTTC. Its protein is CASSPRTSGRAYNEQFF. This chain links TRBV18 with TRBJ2-1, with 15 positions matching TRBD2. The junction had 4 bases not matched to a gene; V was cut back by 3 bases and J by 4 bases. The germline gives CDR1 KGHSH, CDR2 LQKENI. The CDR3 is 17 residues long.

This clonotype was seen at least ten times. V usage is TRBV3-1 and J usage is TRBJ2-7, with D tentatively TRBD1 (5 bases). Germline loops: CDR1 LGHDT, CDR2 YNNKEL (reference sequence). The ends were cut back, 11 bases at V and 6 bases at J, with 17 bases in the middle. The CDR3 consists of 12 residues. The CDR3 spells CAFSRVIGEQYF. The DNA of the CDR3 is TGTGCCTTTTCCAGGGTGATTGGCGAGCAGTACTTC.

This clonotype was picked up many times. The chain employs TRBV12-3 or TRBV12-4 and TRBJ1-1; D unresolved. The ends were cut back, 1 base at V and 4 bases at J, with 10 bases in the middle. This CDR3 is built from 14 residues. The CDR3 reads CASSLGGMGTEAFF. In DNA form, the CDR3 reads TGTGCCAGCAGTTTAGGGGGAATGGGCACTGAAGCTTTCTTT.

This clonotype was seen more than once but under ten times. The genes are TRBV5-1 and TRBJ1-3; D possibly corresponds to TRBD1 (5 bases). Trimming stripped 4 bases from V and 5 bases from J, with 16 bases between. CDR3 length: 15 amino acids. Germline V lookup: CDR1 SGHRS, CDR2 YFSETQ. The CDR3 sequence is CASSRTGQLRNTIYF. As DNA, the CDR3 is TGCGCCAGCAGCCGAACGGGGCAGCTAAGAAACACCATATATTTT. Based on the CDR3 plus reference TRBV5-1 and TRBJ1-3, the full variable domain is KAGVTQTPRYLIKTRGQQVTLSCSPISGHRSVSWYQQTPGQGLQFLFEYFSETQRNKGNFPGRFSGRQFSNSRSEMNVSTLELGDSALYLCASSRTGQLRNTIYFGEGSWLTVV.

This clonotype occurred many times. The V call is TRBV7-9, the J call TRBJ2-1; D might be TRBD2 (6 bases). V was trimmed by 5 bases and J by 0 bases, leaving 17 bases between them. The CDR3 is 17 amino acids. The germline V gene encodes CDR1 SEHNR and CDR2 FQNEAQ (reference sequence). CDR3 loop: CASSPTGTPSSYNEQFF. In nucleotides, the CDR3 is TGTGCCAGCAGCCCTACCGGGACTCCTAGCTCCTACAATGAGCAGTTCTTC.